These 13 T cell receptor beta chains originate from one sample sequenced in a study of cytotoxic CD8 clonotypes in ibrutinib-treated CLL. The method was immunoSEQ multiplex PCR; TCRdb's version includes in-frame clones alone and lacks a portion of them. In the table there are approximately 160,000 clones, nearly 90% of which are singletons. Sequencing was performed on PBMCs, taken at disease progression, from a patient treated with ibrutinib. These receptors were collected from a human donor with chronic lymphocytic leukemia.

This clone was seen a handful of times. The V and J genes are TRBV27 and TRBJ2-1; the match to TRBD2 covers 9 bases. Germline V gene data show CDR1 as MNHEY and CDR2 as SMNVEV (reference sequence). V lost 7 bases, J lost 7 bases, and 11 bases stayed unmatched. The CDR3 sequence is 15 residues long. CDR3 bases: TGTGCCAGCACGCTATCGGGACTAGCTTTAAATGAGCAGTTCTTC. This encodes CASTLSGLALNEQFF.

The CDR3 protein is CAWSSVWNYGYTF. CDR3 bases: TGTGCCTGGAGTAGCGTGTGGAACTATGGCTACACCTTC. This sequence joins TRBV30 and TRBJ1-2; D not resolved. Germline-derived CDR1 and CDR2 are GTSNPN and SVGIG (reference sequence). Trimming pared 2 bases from V and 2 bases from J, leaving 9 bases between. This CDR3 has 13 amino acids.

The rearrangement uses TRBV6-4 and TRBJ2-3, with a weak D call TRBD2 (5 bases). The CDR3 runs to 13 residues. Per germline, CDR1 MRHNA and CDR2 SNTAGT. V lost 4 bases, J lost 3 bases, and 8 bases lay in between. CDR3 nucleotides: TGTGCCAGCAGTGCGATAGCGACAGATACGCAGTATTTT. Its protein product is CASSAIATDTQYF.

J is TRBJ1-5 and V is TRBV7-9; no reliable D call. Germline V gene data show CDR1 as SEHNR and CDR2 as FQNEAQ (reference sequence). The CDR3 has 13 residues. The V and J ends lost 5 bases and 3 bases respectively, with 8 bases between them. The CDR3 here is CASSHGPNQPQHF. CDR3 nucleotide sequence: TGTGCCAGCAGCCACGGCCCCAATCAGCCCCAGCATTTT.

This chain joins TRBV2 and TRBJ1-1, with 7 bases aligning to TRBD1. Germline lookup yields CDR1 SNHLY and CDR2 FYNNEI. J lost 2 bases, V lost 6 bases, and 9 bases had no gene match. This CDR3 contains 15 residues. The CDR3 loop is CASRSTGAKNTEAFF. CDR3 bases: TGTGCCAGCAGGTCCACAGGGGCGAAAAACACTGAAGCTTTCTTT. The full variable domain, rest sourced from reference TRBV2 and TRBJ1-1, is EPEVTQTPSHQVTQMGQEVILRCVPISNHLYFYWYRQILGQKVEFLVSFYNNEISEKSEIFDDQFSVERPDGSNFTLKIRSTKLEDSAMYFCASRSTGAKNTEAFFGQGTRLTVV.

CDR3 region: CARGVLGQGTGANVLTF. DNA of the CDR3: TGTGCCAGAGGGGTTTTAGGTCAGGGTACTGGGGCCAACGTCCTGACTTTC. The V call is TRBV27, the J call TRBJ2-6; the D gene is possibly TRBD1 (5 bases). The CDR3 is made up of 17 amino acids. CDR1 and CDR2 (germline): MNHEY, SMNVEV (reference sequence). V dropped 9 bases and J dropped 2 bases, with 20 bases sitting between them.

CDR3 residues: CASSLTEQGYEQYF. The CDR3 region has the DNA TGTGCCAGCAGCTTGACCGAACAGGGCTACGAGCAGTACTTC. The chain combines TRBV5-8 with TRBJ2-7; weak D call: TRBD1 (6 bases). This CDR3 contains 14 residues. Deletions cut 1 base from V and 3 bases from J, with 11 bases between. Germline CDR1 SGHTS, CDR2 YDEGEE.

The rearrangement links TRBV7-3 to TRBJ1-1, with a possible D match to TRBD1 (5 bases). Trimming removed 2 bases at V and 1 base at J, with 11 bases between. Looked up from germline, CDR1 is SGHTA and CDR2 is FQGTGA. The length of the CDR3 is 15 residues. CDR3 DNA: TGTGCCAGCAGCTTATACCAGGGACCGAACACTGAAGCTTTCTTT. Translating it yields CASSLYQGPNTEAFF.

The rearrangement joins TRBV10-3 to TRBJ2-5; tentatively, D is TRBD2 (6 bases). CDR1 ENHRY and CDR2 SYGVKD come from the germline V gene. The CDR3 loop spans 12 amino acids. The V gene lost 6 bases and the J gene lost 5 bases, with 10 bases spanning the gap. This CDR3 is CAISTEGETQYF. In DNA, the CDR3 is TGTGCCATCAGCACGGAGGGGGAGACCCAGTACTTC.

This clone was found once. The chain combines TRBV9 with TRBJ1-1, with D unresolved. This CDR3 is built from 15 residues. V gave up 3 bases and J gave up 8 bases, with 20 bases separating them. CDR1 and CDR2 (germline): SGDLS, YYNGEE. As DNA, the CDR3 is TGTGCCAGCAGCGAGCGATCCGGCATACAGACAGAAGCTTTCTTT. Its protein is CASSERSGIQTEAFF.

This clone turned up a few times. The rearrangement uses TRBV15 and TRBJ1-5; D not resolved. V lost 1 base to trimming and J lost 5 bases, with 9 bases between them. CDR3 length equals 14 residues. CDR1 and CDR2 (germline): LNHNV, YYDKDF (reference sequence). This CDR3 is CATSRGQDDQPQHF. CDR3 nucleotide sequence: TGTGCCACCAGCAGAGGGCAGGATGATCAGCCCCAGCATTTT.

This chain links TRBV21-1 with TRBJ1-2; TRBD1 is the table's D call, not checked against the DNA. TRBV21-1 is an annotated pseudogene. The CDR3 consists of 11 residues. As DNA, the CDR3 is TGTGCCAGCAGCAAAGATACGTCAGTCGCCTTC. Residues: CASSKDTSVAF.

The CDR3 loop is CASSLALGLSLETQYF. Here the CDR3 DNA reads TGCGCCAGCAGCTTGGCTCTAGGGTTATCCTTAGAGACCCAGTACTTC. V gene TRBV5-1 combines with J gene TRBJ2-5; no clear D. Trimming left V 0 bases short and J 4 bases short, with 16 bases between. CDR1 and CDR2 from the germline V gene are SGHRS and YFSETQ. The CDR3 has 16 amino acids.